This T cell receptor beta chain was obtained from a study of blood T cell repertoires in COVID-19. For the study at large: Samples taken during acute and convalescent COVID-19 were collected in the United States, Italy and Spain. PBMCs, B-cell-depleted T cells, or T cells provided the cDNA or gDNA that made up the material.

Study members were between about 18 and 95 years old and lived in about two dozen US regions. Between the trimmed V and J ends, which lost 4 bases and 0 bases, there was a span of 9 bases. The CDR3 is 14 residues long. Germline CDR1 and CDR2: LNHDA and SQIVND (reference sequence). Per the authors' pipeline: Nucleated cell number was recorded as an estimate derived from reference gene primer amplification. The repertoire was sequenced with immunoSEQ multiplex PCR; TCRdb's copy has only in-frame clones and lacks some. V, J and clone size were drawn from that table, and D and trimming were deduced from the DNA. The data show 150,000 to 200,000 clones, 75% to 85% seen once.

The V call is TRBV19, the J call TRBJ1-1; D might be TRBD1 (6 bases). This clonotype originated in a woman in her 50s with acute COVID-19. Sequencing was performed on PBMCs or T cells enriched from blood (not recorded which). This chain's CDR3 is CASSRAGVNTEAFF. The CDR3 coding sequence is TGTGCCAGTAGTAGGGCAGGGGTGAACACTGAAGCTTTCTTT.